This section outlines one T cell receptor (beta chain) sequence together with its context. Its matching antigen is unknown. Assay used: immunoSEQ multiplex PCR; TCRdb lists only in-frame clones, some missing. The sample lists around 340,000 clones, less than 75% occurring once. This entry comes from a study of shared clonotypes between healthy human individuals. Losses at the gene ends were 4 bases for V and 2 bases for J; bases not matched to a gene: 7. This CDR3 spans 15 amino acids. The germline V gene has CDR1 SGHNT and CDR2 YENEEA. Study results and caveats: Generally, naive subsets came out with larger estimated richness than memory subsets.

The sequenced sample consisted of memory CD4+ T cells sorted from blood. The subset denotes: CD45RA-negative fraction. The chain employs TRBV11-3 and TRBJ2-7, with 8 bases aligning to TRBD1. This receptor was taken from a man aged 30 to 45 in good health. CDR3 sequence reads: CASSSWTGKTYEQYF. Here the CDR3 DNA reads TGTGCCAGCAGCTCTTGGACAGGGAAAACCTACGAGCAGTACTTC.